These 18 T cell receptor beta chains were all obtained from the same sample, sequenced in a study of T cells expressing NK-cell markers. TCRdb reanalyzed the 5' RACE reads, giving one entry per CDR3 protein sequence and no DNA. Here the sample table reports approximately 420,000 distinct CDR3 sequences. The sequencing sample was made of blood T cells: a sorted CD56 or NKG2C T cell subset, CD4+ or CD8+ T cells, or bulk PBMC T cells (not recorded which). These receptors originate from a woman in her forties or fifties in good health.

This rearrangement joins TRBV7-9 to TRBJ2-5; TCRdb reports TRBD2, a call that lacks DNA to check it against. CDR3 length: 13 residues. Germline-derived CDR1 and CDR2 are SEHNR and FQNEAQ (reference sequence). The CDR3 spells CASSLEGWETQYF.

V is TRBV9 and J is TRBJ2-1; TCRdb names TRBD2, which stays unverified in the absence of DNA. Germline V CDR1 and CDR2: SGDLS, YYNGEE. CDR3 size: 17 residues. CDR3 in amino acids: CASSEGIAGGYGNEQFF. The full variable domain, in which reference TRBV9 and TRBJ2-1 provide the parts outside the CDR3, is DSGVTQTPKHLITATGQRVTLRCSPRSGDLSVYWYQQSLDQGLQFLIQYYNGEERAKGNILERFSAQQFPDLHSELNLSSLELGDSALYFCASSEGIAGGYGNEQFFGPGTRLTVL.

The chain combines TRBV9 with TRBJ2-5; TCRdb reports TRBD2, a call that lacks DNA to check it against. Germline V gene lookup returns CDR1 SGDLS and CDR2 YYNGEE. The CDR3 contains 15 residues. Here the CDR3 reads CASSVDRGGRGPRYF.

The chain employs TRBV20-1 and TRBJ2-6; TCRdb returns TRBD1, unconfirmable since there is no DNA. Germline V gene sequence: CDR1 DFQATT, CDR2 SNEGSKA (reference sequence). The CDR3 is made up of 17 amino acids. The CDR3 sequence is CSASASTGLAGANVLTF.

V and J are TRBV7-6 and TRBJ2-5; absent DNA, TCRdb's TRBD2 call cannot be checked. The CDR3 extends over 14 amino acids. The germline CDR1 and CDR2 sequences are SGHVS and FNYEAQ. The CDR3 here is CASSSGLAGGLHDF.

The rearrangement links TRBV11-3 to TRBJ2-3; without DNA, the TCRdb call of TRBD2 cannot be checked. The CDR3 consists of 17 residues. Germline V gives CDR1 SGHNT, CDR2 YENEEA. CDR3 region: CASSPRLAGTSTDTQYF.

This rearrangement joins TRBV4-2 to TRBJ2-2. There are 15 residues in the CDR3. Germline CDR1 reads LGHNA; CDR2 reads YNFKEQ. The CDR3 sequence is CASSPSRTGTGELFF.

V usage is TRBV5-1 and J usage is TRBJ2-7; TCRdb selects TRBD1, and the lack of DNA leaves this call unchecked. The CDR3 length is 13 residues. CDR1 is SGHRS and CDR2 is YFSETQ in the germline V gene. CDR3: CASGEAGSYEQYF.

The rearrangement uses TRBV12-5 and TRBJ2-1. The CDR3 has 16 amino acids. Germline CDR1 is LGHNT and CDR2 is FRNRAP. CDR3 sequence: CASGFLSGFSYNEQFF. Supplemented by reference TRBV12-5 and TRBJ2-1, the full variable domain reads DARVTQTPRHKVTEMGQEVTMRCQPILGHNTVFWYRQTMMQGLELLAYFRNRAPLDDSGMPKDRFSAEMPDATLATLKIQPSEPRDSAVYFCASGFLSGFSYNEQFFGPGTRLTVL.

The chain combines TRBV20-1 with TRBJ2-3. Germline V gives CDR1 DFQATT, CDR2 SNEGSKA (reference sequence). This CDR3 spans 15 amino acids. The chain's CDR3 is CSARDPGTSTDTQYF.

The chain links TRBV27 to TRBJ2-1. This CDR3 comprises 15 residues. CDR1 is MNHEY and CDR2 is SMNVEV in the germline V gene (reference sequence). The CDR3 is CASSFRVGFYNEQFF.

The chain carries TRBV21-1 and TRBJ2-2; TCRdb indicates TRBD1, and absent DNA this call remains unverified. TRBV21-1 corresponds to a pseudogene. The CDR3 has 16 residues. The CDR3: CASSKSRRGWTGELFF.

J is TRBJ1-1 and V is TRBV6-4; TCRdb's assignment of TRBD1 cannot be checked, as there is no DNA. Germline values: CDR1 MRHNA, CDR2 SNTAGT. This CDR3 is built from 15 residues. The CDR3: CASTVKGRANTEAFF.

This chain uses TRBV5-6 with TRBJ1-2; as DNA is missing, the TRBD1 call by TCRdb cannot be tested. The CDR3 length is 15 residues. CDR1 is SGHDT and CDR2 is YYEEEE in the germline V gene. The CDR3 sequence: CASSLGRTGVDGYTF.

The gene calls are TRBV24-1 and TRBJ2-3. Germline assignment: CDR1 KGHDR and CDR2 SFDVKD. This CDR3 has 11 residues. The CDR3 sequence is CATNSGDTQYF.

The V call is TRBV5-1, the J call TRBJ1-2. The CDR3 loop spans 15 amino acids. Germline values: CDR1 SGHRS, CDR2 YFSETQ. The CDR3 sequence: CASSSGQPGLYGYTF.

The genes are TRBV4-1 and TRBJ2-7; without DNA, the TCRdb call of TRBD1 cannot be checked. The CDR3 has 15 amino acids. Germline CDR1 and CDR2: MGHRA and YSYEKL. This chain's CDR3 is CASSRGQESSYEQYF.

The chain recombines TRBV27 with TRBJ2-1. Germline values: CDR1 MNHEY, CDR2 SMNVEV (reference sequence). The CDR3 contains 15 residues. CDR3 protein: CASSFILEPYNEQFF.